This TCR beta chain emerged from a study of memory CD4+ T cells and cytomegalovirus serostatus. The study's findings and limits: The CMV-associated TCR signature appears largely within the CD4+ memory repertoire.

The sort gate was single viable CD3+CD4+CD8-CD45RO+ cells for memory CD4+ T cells. Trimming cost V 3 bases and J 6 bases; bases outside gene matches: 18. The CDR3 totals 17 residues. Germline V gene lookup returns CDR1 SGHRS and CDR2 YFSETQ. In the case of this clone: Its specificity is unknown.

Sequencing used immunoSEQ multiplex PCR; TCRdb keeps in-frame clones, though not all of them. In the table there are 55,000 to 65,000 clones, about 81% of which are singletons. V gene TRBV5-1 combines with J gene TRBJ2-7, with 7 nucleotides matching TRBD2. The clonotype comes from an adult in good health and CMV-seronegative. Material for sequencing was memory CD4+ T cells from blood. As DNA, the CDR3 is TGCGCCAGCAGCTCCCCATTCGATTCAGGGAGGGCCTCCGAGCAGTACTTC. Residues: CASSSPFDSGRASEQYF.